This entry lists 20 T cell receptor beta chains sequenced from one sample in a study of blood T cell repertoires in COVID-19 (TCRdb year 2020). Receptors were amplified or captured by the immunoSEQ multiplex PCR assay. Drawn from immuneACCESS, this table holds only the in-frame rearrangements with V and J called that TCRdb kept. Clones are partly lost; checked studies trace under half to an unresolved V gene and leave the rest unexplained. The sample table shows approximately 200,000 clones, and 87% are seen once. About 6% of the sample lies in the top ten. Sequencing used peripheral blood. These receptors originate from a man between 60 and 70 years old who had recovered from COVID-19.

V gene TRBV30 combines with J gene TRBJ2-7, with D possibly being TRBD1 or TRBD2 (5 bases each). Trimming cost V 5 bases and J 6 bases, with 14 bases left between them. The germline V gene encodes CDR1 GTSNPN and CDR2 SVGIG (reference sequence). There are 12 residues in the CDR3. The CDR3 DNA reads as TGTGCCTGGGGGGCGGGCCTCTCCGAGCAGTACTTC. Protein sequence: CAWGAGLSEQYF.

This chain uses TRBV6-5 with TRBJ2-5; tentatively, D is TRBD2 (6 bases). The CDR3 length is 14 residues. Looked up from germline, CDR1 is MNHEY and CDR2 is SVGAGI. V lost 5 bases, J lost 2 bases, and 12 bases lay in between. The CDR3, as DNA: TGTGCCAGCAGTCCGGTGGGAGGACAAGAGACCCAGTACTTC. This translates into CASSPVGGQETQYF.

V and J are TRBV7-6 and TRBJ2-2, with a tentative D call TRBD1 (5 bases). This CDR3 comprises 15 residues. Germline V gene sequence: CDR1 SGHVS, CDR2 FNYEAQ. Deletions cut 1 base from V and 6 bases from J, with 12 bases between. The CDR3 coding sequence is TGTGCCAGCAGCTTAGACTGGGGCAAGGCCGGGGAGCTGTTTTTT. Protein: CASSLDWGKAGELFF.

V usage is TRBV6-5 and J usage is TRBJ2-7; D perhaps matches TRBD2 (6 bases). CDR1 and CDR2 from the germline V gene are MNHEY and SVGAGI. Trimming left V 0 bases short and J 0 bases short, with 9 bases between. The CDR3 totals 15 residues. The CDR3 is CASSYSGGGSYEQYF. The CDR3 DNA sequence: TGTGCCAGCAGTTACTCGGGGGGAGGCTCCTACGAGCAGTACTTC.

The chain joins TRBV7-2 to TRBJ1-2; a possible D gene is TRBD1 (6 bases). The CDR3 is 15 residues long. The germline V and J ends were trimmed by 5 bases and 0 bases, with 13 bases remaining between them. Per germline, CDR1 SGHTA and CDR2 FQGNSA. CDR3 DNA: TGTGCCAGCAGCCAGACGCGGACAGCTAACTATGGCTACACCTTC. Protein sequence: CASSQTRTANYGYTF.

This clone appeared a single time. Written as DNA, the CDR3 is TGCGCCAGCCTCGTGGACAGTTCCTACAATGAGCAGTTCTTC. Protein sequence: CASLVDSSYNEQFF. The rearrangement joins TRBV5-1 to TRBJ2-1; a weak D match, TRBD1 (6 bases). The germline CDR1 and CDR2 sequences are SGHRS and YFSETQ. The CDR3 loop spans 14 amino acids. With 7 bases removed from V and 1 base from J, the gap between germline ends came to 12 bases.

This chain joins TRBV5-1 and TRBJ2-7, with 7 nucleotides matching TRBD1. There are 15 residues in the CDR3. The germline V gene encodes CDR1 SGHRS and CDR2 YFSETQ. V lost 6 bases, J lost 2 bases, and 11 bases stayed unmatched. The CDR3 sequence: CASTKDQGDTYEQYF. Written as DNA, the CDR3 is TGCGCCAGCACCAAAGATCAGGGGGATACCTACGAGCAGTACTTC.

The chain links TRBV29-1 to TRBJ2-5; 7 positions agree with TRBD2. J lost 14 bases, V lost 4 bases, and 13 bases had no gene match. This CDR3 has 12 residues. Germline values: CDR1 SQVTM, CDR2 ANQGSEA. The CDR3 protein is CSVVRTRGSLYF. The CDR3, as DNA: TGCAGCGTTGTGCGGACTAGAGGATCTCTCTACTTC.

This rearrangement joins TRBV5-6 to TRBJ2-5; TRBD1 is a possible D gene (5 bases). Germline V gives CDR1 SGHDT, CDR2 YYEEEE. V gave up 2 bases and J gave up 4 bases, with 12 bases separating them. CDR3 size: 14 residues. CDR3 in DNA: TGTGCCAGCAGCTTATCCGGGCAGGGAGAGACCCAGTACTTC. Translating gives CASSLSGQGETQYF.

This clone has just a few counts. This chain connects TRBV19 to TRBJ2-1; 8 bases map to TRBD2. The CDR3 covers 15 residues. Germline loops: CDR1 LNHDA, CDR2 SQIVND (reference sequence). Losses at the gene ends were 3 bases for V and 9 bases for J; bases not matched to a gene: 10. CDR3 DNA: TGTGCCAGTAGTATCGCGGGGGGAAAGAGGGGTGAGCAGTTCTTC. Its translation is CASSIAGGKRGEQFF.

This clone appeared a single time. The J gene is TRBJ2-5, the V gene TRBV10-3, with D maybe TRBD2 (6 bases). V was pared by 2 bases and J by 7 bases, with 20 bases between. The CDR3 has 16 residues. The V gene's germline CDR1 is ENHRY and CDR2 SYGVKD. The chain's CDR3 is CAISEQTGPGGVTQYF. In DNA, the CDR3 is TGTGCCATCAGTGAGCAAACGGGACCCGGGGGAGTGACCCAGTACTTC.

V and J are TRBV6-1 and TRBJ1-5, with 10 bases aligning to TRBD1. Trimming at V came to 4 bases and at J to 3 bases, leaving 9 bases not matched to a gene. CDR1 and CDR2 from the germline V gene are MNHNS and SASEGT. CDR3 length: 17 amino acids. The DNA for the CDR3 is TGTGCCAGCAGTGGCCGCGGGACAGGGGTTTCCAATCAGCCCCAGCATTTT. Translation: CASSGRGTGVSNQPQHF.

This clone was recorded a few times. The J gene is TRBJ1-5, the V gene TRBV4-1; D is ambiguous. Germline lookup yields CDR1 MGHRA and CDR2 YSYEKL. The CDR3 runs to 13 residues. V was shortened by 3 bases and J by 7 bases, with 10 bases between the two germline ends. The CDR3 loop reads CASSHLTGQPQHF. The CDR3 region has the DNA TGCGCCAGCAGCCACCTTACGGGGCAGCCCCAGCATTTT.

The CDR3 spells CASSLPAGSTDTQYF. The CDR3 DNA reads TGCGCCAGCAGCTTGCCGGCGGGGAGCACAGATACGCAGTATTTT. This chain joins TRBV5-1 and TRBJ2-3; a possible D gene is TRBD2 (6 bases). CDR3 length: 15 residues. V was shortened by 1 base and J by 0 bases, with 9 bases between the two germline ends. Germline CDR1 and CDR2: SGHRS and YFSETQ.

The CDR3 DNA follows: TGTGCCAGCAGTTACGGGGGACTAGCGAGATACAATGAGCAGTTCTTC. It codes for CASSYGGLARYNEQFF. The V call is TRBV6-5, the J call TRBJ2-1, with 10 positions matching TRBD2. This CDR3 contains 16 residues. J was trimmed by 4 bases and V by 2 bases; bases with no gene match: 5. Germline values: CDR1 MNHEY, CDR2 SVGAGI.

This clone is a singleton in its sample. The chain links TRBV3-1 (or the pseudogene TRBV3-2) to TRBJ2-6, with a possible D match to TRBD1 (6 bases). V was pared by 3 bases and J by 4 bases, with 22 bases between. There are 19 residues in the CDR3. In germline, CDR1 is LGHDT, CDR2 YNNKEL (reference sequence). The CDR3: CASSHAPGASSPGANVLTF. The CDR3 DNA reads TGTGCCAGCAGCCACGCCCCAGGGGCCAGTAGTCCCGGGGCCAACGTCCTGACTTTC.

This clone appeared once. The chain joins TRBV7-2 to TRBJ1-1; D not certain. CDR1 is SGHTA and CDR2 is FQGNSA in the germline V gene. V lost 1 base and J 1 base, leaving 10 bases between the germline ends. The CDR3 has 15 amino acids. Here the CDR3 DNA reads TGTGCCAGCAGCTTAGTACGAGTCCCGAACACTGAAGCTTTCTTT. This translates into CASSLVRVPNTEAFF.

The chain has TRBV19 and TRBJ2-7; D is uncertain. The CDR3 has 13 residues. V shed 2 bases and J shed 3 bases, with 8 bases lying between them. Germline loops: CDR1 LNHDA, CDR2 SQIVND (reference sequence). The CDR3 DNA sequence: TGTGCCAGTAGTATACTATCAGGCTACGAGCAGTACTTC. This encodes CASSILSGYEQYF.

As concerns this clone: The same CDR3 arises from other DNA sequences in this sample as well. V and J are TRBV5-1 and TRBJ2-3; possibly TRBD1 for D (6 bases). V was shortened by 5 bases and J by 0 bases, with 10 bases between the two germline ends. Germline V gene sequence: CDR1 SGHRS, CDR2 YFSETQ. This CDR3 spans 14 amino acids. The CDR3 coding sequence is TGCGCCAGCAGTCCCGGACAGAGCACAGATACGCAGTATTTT. Residues: CASSPGQSTDTQYF.

This chain links TRBV30 with TRBJ1-2; a possible D gene is TRBD1 (6 bases). CDR3 size: 12 residues. Trimming shortened V by 7 bases and J by 8 bases, and 17 bases separated the two germline ends. CDR1 and CDR2 from the germline V gene are GTSNPN and SVGIG (reference sequence). CDR3 sequence reads: CASQQGNQGYTF. DNA for the CDR3: TGTGCCTCACAACAGGGTAATCAGGGCTACACCTTC.